This is a list of T cell receptor beta chains from one sample in a study of CD8 T cells in ankylosing spondylitis. A single record per CDR3 protein comes from TCRdb applying MiXCR to the 5' RACE reads. The sample holds approximately 24,000 distinct CDR3 sequences, approximately 13% seen once. The source material was blood. The receptor source for this set is a male donor with ankylosing spondylitis or in good health (not recorded which). The CDR3 runs from the conserved cysteine through the conserved F or W. A D gene is named only where the DNA matches it firmly. Rows give clone size only sometimes, using once, few, many, or a class for an expanded clone.

DNA	CDR3	size	V	J	D
TGTGCCAGCAGTTATTTGACTAGCGGGGTCACAGATACGCAGTATTTT	CASSYLTSGVTDTQYF	many	TRBV6-5	TRBJ2-3	TRBD2
TGTGCCAGCAGTTACGGGGGGAGTGGCAATGAGCAGTTCTTC	CASSYGGSGNEQFF	.	TRBV6-5	TRBJ2-1	.
TGTGCCATCAGTACCTCCGGGACAGTCTCCTACAATGAGCAGTTCTTC	CAISTSGTVSYNEQFF	.	TRBV10-3	TRBJ2-1	TRBD1
TGTGCCAGCACCTCAGGACAGGGGCCCTACGAGCAGTACTTC	CASTSGQGPYEQYF	.	TRBV6-2/TRBV6-3	TRBJ2-7	TRBD1
TGTGCCAGCAGCACCCCGGGACAGGGGGCTTTCGGGGAGCTGTTTTTT	CASSTPGQGAFGELFF	many	TRBV7-3	TRBJ2-2	TRBD1
TGTGCCAGCAGACGACAGGGGGCGAACTATGGCTACACCTTC	CASRRQGANYGYTF	.	TRBV12-3/TRBV12-4	TRBJ1-2	TRBD1
TGCGCCAGCAGCTTGACGATAGCGGCCACCGGGGAGCTGTTTTTT	CASSLTIAATGELFF	.	TRBV5-1	TRBJ2-2	.
TGTGCCAGCAGTACGGGACGGGGCGGGGAGCTGTTTTTT	CASSTGRGGELFF	.	TRBV6-5	TRBJ2-2	.
TGTGCCAGCAGCTCAGGGACAACGAATGAAAAACTGTTTTTT	CASSSGTTNEKLFF	few	TRBV12-3/TRBV12-4	TRBJ1-4	.
TGTGCCAGCAGTTACATCTATCGGACCGGGGAGCTGTTTTTT	CASSYIYRTGELFF	few	TRBV6-2/TRBV6-3	TRBJ2-2	.
TGTGCCAGCAGGGACGTCTCTAGGGCCAACGTCCTGACTTTC	CASRDVSRANVLTF	few	TRBV6-1	TRBJ2-6	.
TGCGCCAGCAGCTTGGGGAGGGGCGCTAGCACAGATACGCAGTATTTT	CASSLGRGASTDTQYF	few	TRBV5-1	TRBJ2-3	.
TGTGCCAGCAGCTGGGGTTGGCAGCCCCAGCATTTT	CASSWGWQPQHF	.	TRBV2	TRBJ1-5	.
TGTGCCAGCAGTCCTGGGACAGTCTCTGGAAACACCATATATTTT	CASSPGTVSGNTIYF	few	TRBV12-3/TRBV12-4	TRBJ1-3	TRBD1
TGCAGCGCCGAGGGGACGGTAATGAACACTGAAGCTTTCTTT	CSAEGTVMNTEAFF	many	TRBV29-1	TRBJ1-1	.
TGCAGCCTAGGGGGGCACCAAGAGACCCAGTACTTC	CSLGGHQETQYF	few	TRBV29-1	TRBJ2-5	.
TGTGCTGGCCAGGGTGTCGGGAATGAGCAGTTCTTC	CAGQGVGNEQFF	few	TRBV7-2	TRBJ2-1	.
TGTGCCTGGAGTGCGGTACTAGCGAGAGATACGCAGTATTTT	CAWSAVLARDTQYF	.	TRBV30	TRBJ2-3	TRBD2
TGCGCCAGCAAACCTTTCCGGGACGTAGAGCAGTTCTTC	CASKPFRDVEQFF	.	TRBV5-1	TRBJ2-1	.
TGCGCCAGCAGCCAGGGTTCTAGACTAGCCGAAGGTACGCAGTATTTT	CASSQGSRLAEGTQYF	few	TRBV4-3	TRBJ2-3	TRBD2
TGCGCCAGCAGCTGGACAGGGGGCGACCGTGAAGCTTTCTTT	CASSWTGGDREAFF	few	TRBV5-1	TRBJ1-1	TRBD1
TGTGCCAGCAGCTTACGAGCGGGAGGCTACGAGCAGTACTTC	CASSLRAGGYEQYF	many	TRBV7-3	TRBJ2-7	TRBD2
TGTGCCAGCAGTTACTCGGAGGGGGCTTACACTGAAGCTTTCTTT	CASSYSEGAYTEAFF	once	TRBV6-2/TRBV6-3	TRBJ1-1	TRBD1
TGTGCCAGCAGCCGGACAGGCCAAGAGACCCAGTACTTC	CASSRTGQETQYF	few	TRBV12-3/TRBV12-4	TRBJ2-5	TRBD1
TGCGCCAGCAGCTTGGCCACTAGGAACAATGAGCAGTTCTTC	CASSLATRNNEQFF	many	TRBV5-1	TRBJ2-1	.
TGCAGCGTATCCAGGGACCCCGTCTCCTACAATGAGCAGTTCTTC	CSVSRDPVSYNEQFF	many	TRBV29-1	TRBJ2-1	.
TGTGCCAGCAGCCAAGTGACTAGCGGGTACAATGAGCAGTTCTTC	CASSQVTSGYNEQFF	few	TRBV4-2	TRBJ2-1	TRBD2
TGTGCCAGCAGCTTAGTCTCGGACGCGGACGATACGCAGTATTTT	CASSLVSDADDTQYF	.	TRBV11-3	TRBJ2-3	.
TGCAGTGCTGATCTAGCGGGGTATACGCAGTATTTT	CSADLAGYTQYF	many	TRBV20-1	TRBJ2-3	TRBD2
TGTGCCAGCAGTTTATCGAAAGGGGAGGGGAATGAGCAGTTCTTC	CASSLSKGEGNEQFF	many	TRBV27	TRBJ2-1	TRBD2
TGCAGTGCTAGTGCCAGGGTGACGCACACTGAAGCTTTCTTT	CSASARVTHTEAFF	many	TRBV20-1	TRBJ1-1	.
TGCAGTGCTTGCCGGACTAGCGGGACCTACAATGAGCAGTTCTTC	CSACRTSGTYNEQFF	many	TRBV20-1	TRBJ2-1	TRBD2
TGCAGTGCTGAAATCGGGGCCATAGCCAAAAACATTCAGTACTTC	CSAEIGAIAKNIQYF	many	TRBV20-1	TRBJ2-4	.
TGTGCCAGCAGCTTGTTCAGGGCTGAGCAGTTCTTC	CASSLFRAEQFF	many	TRBV5-6	TRBJ2-1	.
TGCAGCGTTGAGGGGCTAGTCGGGAACATTCAGTACTTC	CSVEGLVGNIQYF	few	TRBV29-1	TRBJ2-4	.
TGTGCCATCAGTGAGGGGACAGGGGGCAGAACAGATACGCAGTATTTT	CAISEGTGGRTDTQYF	many	TRBV10-3	TRBJ2-3	TRBD1
TGTGCCAGCAGCCAAGATTGGGCAGGGCGTGGTTCACCCCTCCACTTT	CASSQDWAGRGSPLHF	many	TRBV14	TRBJ1-6	.
TGTGCCATCAGTGGGGCAGATACGCAGTATTTT	CAISGADTQYF	many	TRBV10-3	TRBJ2-3	.
TGTGCCAGCAGTCCAACCGGGACTATGAACACCGGGGAGCTGTTTTTT	CASSPTGTMNTGELFF	many	TRBV6-2/TRBV6-3	TRBJ2-2	TRBD2
TGTGCCAGCAGCGCCGAGGGCGACAGGGGCCATATCGGGGAGCTGTTTTTT	CASSAEGDRGHIGELFF	.	TRBV7-9	TRBJ2-2	TRBD1
TGCAGTGCGACCGGGACTCCGAACACCGGGGAGCTGTTTTTT	CSATGTPNTGELFF	.	TRBV20-1	TRBJ2-2	.
TGCAGTGCGGGTCCGGGGTTCCCCGCGGCCCTCCACTTT	CSAGPGFPAALHF	many	TRBV20-1	TRBJ1-6	.
TGCAGTGCTAGAGGGGGGAGGGAGACCCAGTACTTC	CSARGGRETQYF	many	TRBV20-1	TRBJ2-5	.
TGTGCCAGCAGTTGGACAGGGGGTTACAATGAGCAGTTCTTC	CASSWTGGYNEQFF	.	TRBV27	TRBJ2-1	TRBD1
TGTGCCAGCAGCTTAGTAAGGGATGGAGGTTTGCGTGGAAACATTCAGTACTTC	CASSLVRDGGLRGNIQYF	.	TRBV7-2	TRBJ2-4	.
TGTGCCACCAGGACGGGACTAGCGGGACAAGAGACCCAGTACTTC	CATRTGLAGQETQYF	many	TRBV24-1	TRBJ2-5	TRBD2
TGTGCCAGCAGCTTAGGATGGGGGGAGGGGACCCAGTACTTC	CASSLGWGEGTQYF	many	TRBV7-2	TRBJ2-5	TRBD2
TGTGCCAGCAGTGAAGGGTTTGGAATATCTACGCAGTATTTT	CASSEGFGISTQYF	few	TRBV2	TRBJ2-3	.
TGTGCCAGCTCACAACAGGGGAGCTACAATGAGCAGTTCTTC	CASSQQGSYNEQFF	few	TRBV7-2	TRBJ2-1	TRBD1